One sample yielded the 6 T cell receptor beta chains listed below, sequenced in a study of T cell responses to AZD1222 COVID-19 vaccine. Measured with immunoSEQ multiplex PCR; TCRdb has only the in-frame clones, and not every one. This sample has some 190,000 clones, with 80% to 90% found just once. Sequenced material: peripheral blood, taken on day 0 of AZD1222 vaccination. These receptor sequences come from an adult in good health.

The V call is TRBV4-2, the J call TRBJ1-3, with no clear D. The germline gives CDR1 LGHNA, CDR2 YNFKEQ. The CDR3 has 15 amino acids. With 1 base removed from V and 0 bases from J, the gap between germline ends came to 7 bases. The CDR3 loop reads CASSQGGSSGNTIYF. The CDR3 nucleotides are TGTGCCAGCAGCCAAGGGGGATCCTCTGGAAACACCATATATTTT.

The chain joins TRBV29-1 to TRBJ1-2; TRBD1 matches at 7 bases. CDR3 length: 13 amino acids. Germline CDR1 is SQVTM and CDR2 is ANQGSEA. After removal of 3 bases from V and 5 bases from J, the junction contained 6 bases not matched to a gene. In DNA form, the CDR3 reads TGCAGCGTTGACTTTGGGGACAGTTATGGCTACACCTTC. Translating it yields CSVDFGDSYGYTF. Drawing the rest from reference TRBV29-1 and TRBJ1-2, the complete variable domain is SAVISQKPSRDICQRGTSLTIQCQVDSQVTMMFWYRQQPGQSLTLIATANQGSEATYESGFVIDKFPISRPNLTFSTLTVSNMSPEDSSIYLCSVDFGDSYGYTFGSGTRLTVV.

In the case of this clone: Other DNA variants within this sample encode the same CDR3. For the CDR3, the DNA is TGTGCCTGGAAGCAAGGCACCTACGAGCAGTACTTC. It is translated as CAWKQGTYEQYF. The V and J genes are TRBV30 and TRBJ2-7, with D unresolved. CDR3 size: 12 residues. The ends were cut back, 4 bases at V and 2 bases at J, with 9 bases in the middle. CDR1 is GTSNPN, CDR2 SVGIG, per germline (reference sequence).

This rearrangement joins TRBV6-6 to TRBJ2-2; possibly TRBD1 or TRBD2 for D (5 bases each). Between the trimmed V and J ends, which lost 5 bases and 4 bases, there was a span of 17 bases. The CDR3 spans 16 residues. Germline V gene data show CDR1 as MNHNY and CDR2 as SVGAGI (reference sequence). The CDR3 spells CASSPPGLGGTGELFF. In DNA form, the CDR3 reads TGTGCCAGCAGTCCCCCGGGGCTAGGAGGCACCGGGGAGCTGTTTTTT.

This chain connects TRBV28 to TRBJ1-2; TRBD1 agrees at 10 bases. Germline CDR1 MDHEN, CDR2 SYDVKM. The CDR3 totals 16 residues. Unmatched junction bases numbered 10, after V lost 5 bases and J lost 4 bases. The CDR3 sequence: CASSPPRGQGIYGYTF. Here the CDR3 DNA reads TGTGCCAGCAGTCCGCCGCGGGGACAGGGGATCTATGGCTACACCTTC.

This clone showed up just a few times. The rearrangement links TRBV7-3 to TRBJ1-2; D is perhaps TRBD1 (6 bases). This CDR3 is built from 13 residues. In germline, CDR1 is SGHTA, CDR2 FQGTGA. V shed 1 base and J shed 7 bases, with 10 bases lying between them. For the CDR3, the DNA is TGTGCCAGCAGCTTAATACAGGGAGCTGGCTACACCTTC. Encoded protein: CASSLIQGAGYTF.